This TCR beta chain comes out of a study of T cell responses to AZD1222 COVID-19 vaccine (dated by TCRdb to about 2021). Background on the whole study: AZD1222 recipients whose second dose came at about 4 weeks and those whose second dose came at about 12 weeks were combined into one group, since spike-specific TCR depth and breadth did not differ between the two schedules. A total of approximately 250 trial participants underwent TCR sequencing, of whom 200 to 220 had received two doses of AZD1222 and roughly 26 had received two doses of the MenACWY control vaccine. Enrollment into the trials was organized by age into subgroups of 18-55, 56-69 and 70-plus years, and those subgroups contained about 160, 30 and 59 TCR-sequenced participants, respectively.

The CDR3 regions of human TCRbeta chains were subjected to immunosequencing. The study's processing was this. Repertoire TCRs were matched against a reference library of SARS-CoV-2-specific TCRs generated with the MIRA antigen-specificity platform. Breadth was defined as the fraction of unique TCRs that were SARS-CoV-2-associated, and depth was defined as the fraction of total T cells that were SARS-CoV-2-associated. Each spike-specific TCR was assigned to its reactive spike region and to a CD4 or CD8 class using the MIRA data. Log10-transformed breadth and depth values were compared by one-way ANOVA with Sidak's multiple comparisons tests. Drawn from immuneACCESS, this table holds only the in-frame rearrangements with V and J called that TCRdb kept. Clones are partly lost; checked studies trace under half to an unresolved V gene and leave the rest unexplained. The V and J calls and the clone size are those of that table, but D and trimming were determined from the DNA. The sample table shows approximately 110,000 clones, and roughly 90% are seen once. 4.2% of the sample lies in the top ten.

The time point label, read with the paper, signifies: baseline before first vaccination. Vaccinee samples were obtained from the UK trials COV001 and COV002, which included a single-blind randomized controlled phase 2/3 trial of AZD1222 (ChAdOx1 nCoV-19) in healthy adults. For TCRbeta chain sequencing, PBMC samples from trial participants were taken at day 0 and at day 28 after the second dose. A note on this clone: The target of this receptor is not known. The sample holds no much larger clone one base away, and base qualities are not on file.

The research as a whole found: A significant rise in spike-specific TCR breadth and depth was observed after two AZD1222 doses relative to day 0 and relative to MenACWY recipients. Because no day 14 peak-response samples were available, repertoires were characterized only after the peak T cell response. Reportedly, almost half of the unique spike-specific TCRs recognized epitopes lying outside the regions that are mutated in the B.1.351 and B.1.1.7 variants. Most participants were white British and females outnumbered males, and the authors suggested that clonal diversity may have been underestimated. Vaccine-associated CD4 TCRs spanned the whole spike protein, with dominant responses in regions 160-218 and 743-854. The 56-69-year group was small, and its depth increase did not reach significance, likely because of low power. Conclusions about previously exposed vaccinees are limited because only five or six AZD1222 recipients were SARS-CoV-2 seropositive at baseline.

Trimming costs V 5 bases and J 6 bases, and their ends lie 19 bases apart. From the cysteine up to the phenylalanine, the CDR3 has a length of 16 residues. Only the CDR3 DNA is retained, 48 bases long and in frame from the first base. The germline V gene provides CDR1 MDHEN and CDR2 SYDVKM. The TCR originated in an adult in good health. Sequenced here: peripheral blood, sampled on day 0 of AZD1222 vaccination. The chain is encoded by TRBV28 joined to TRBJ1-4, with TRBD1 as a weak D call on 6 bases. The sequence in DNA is TGTGCCAGCAGTGGCCGACAGGCCGAGATTGATGAAAAACTGTTTTTT. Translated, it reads CASSGRQAEIDEKLFF.